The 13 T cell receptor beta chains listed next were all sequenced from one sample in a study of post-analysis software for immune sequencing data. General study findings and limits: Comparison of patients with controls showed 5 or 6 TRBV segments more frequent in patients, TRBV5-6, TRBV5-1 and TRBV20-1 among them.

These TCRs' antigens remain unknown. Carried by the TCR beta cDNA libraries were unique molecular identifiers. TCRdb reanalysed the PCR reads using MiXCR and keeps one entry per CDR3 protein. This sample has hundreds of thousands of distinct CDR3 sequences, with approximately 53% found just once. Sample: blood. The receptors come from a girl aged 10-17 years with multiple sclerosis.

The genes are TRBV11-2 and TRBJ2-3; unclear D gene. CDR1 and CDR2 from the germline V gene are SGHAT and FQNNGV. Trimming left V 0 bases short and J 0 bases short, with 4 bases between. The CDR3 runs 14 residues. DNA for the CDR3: TGTGCCAGCAGCTTAGATCTCAGCACAGATACGCAGTATTTT. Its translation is CASSLDLSTDTQYF.

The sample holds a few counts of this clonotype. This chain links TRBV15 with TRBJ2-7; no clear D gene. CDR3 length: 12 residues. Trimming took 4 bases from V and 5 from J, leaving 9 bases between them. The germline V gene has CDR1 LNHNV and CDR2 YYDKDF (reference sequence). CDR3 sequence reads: CATSNQGHEQYF. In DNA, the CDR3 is TGTGCCACCAGCAACCAAGGTCACGAGCAGTACTTC.

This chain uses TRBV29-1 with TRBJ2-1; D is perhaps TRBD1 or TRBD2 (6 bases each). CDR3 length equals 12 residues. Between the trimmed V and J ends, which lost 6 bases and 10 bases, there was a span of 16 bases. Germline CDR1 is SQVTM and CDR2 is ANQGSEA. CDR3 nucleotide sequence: TGCAGCGTCCAAGGGGGGCCCAGGGAGCAGTTCTTC. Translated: CSVQGGPREQFF.

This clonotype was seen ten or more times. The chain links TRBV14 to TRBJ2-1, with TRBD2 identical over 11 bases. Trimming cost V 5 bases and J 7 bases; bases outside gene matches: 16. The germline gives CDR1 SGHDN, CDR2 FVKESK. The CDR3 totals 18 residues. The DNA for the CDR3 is TGTGCCAGCAGCTTTCAGACTAGCGGGGTAGGGAGGGGAAATGAGCAGTTCTTC. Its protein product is CASSFQTSGVGRGNEQFF.

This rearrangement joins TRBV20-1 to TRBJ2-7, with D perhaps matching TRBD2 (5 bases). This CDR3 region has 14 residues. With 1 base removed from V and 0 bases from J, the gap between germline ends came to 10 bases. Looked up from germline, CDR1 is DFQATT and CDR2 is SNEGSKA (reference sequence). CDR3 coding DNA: TGCAGTGCTAGAGCTAGCCAGAGCTCCTACGAGCAGTACTTC. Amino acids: CSARASQSSYEQYF.

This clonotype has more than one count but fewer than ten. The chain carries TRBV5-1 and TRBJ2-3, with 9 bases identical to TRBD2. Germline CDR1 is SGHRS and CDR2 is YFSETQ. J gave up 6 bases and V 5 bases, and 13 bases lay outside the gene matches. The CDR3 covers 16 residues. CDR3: CASSLSGTSTWDTQYF. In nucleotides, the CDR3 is TGCGCCAGCAGTCTGTCTGGGACTAGCACGTGGGATACGCAGTATTTT.

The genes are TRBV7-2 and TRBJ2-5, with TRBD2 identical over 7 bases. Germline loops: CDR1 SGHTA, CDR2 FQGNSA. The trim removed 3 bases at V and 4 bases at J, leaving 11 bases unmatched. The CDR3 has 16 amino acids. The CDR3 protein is CASSFLPERGGETQYF. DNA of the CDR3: TGTGCCAGCAGCTTTCTTCCGGAGCGGGGAGGAGAGACCCAGTACTTC.

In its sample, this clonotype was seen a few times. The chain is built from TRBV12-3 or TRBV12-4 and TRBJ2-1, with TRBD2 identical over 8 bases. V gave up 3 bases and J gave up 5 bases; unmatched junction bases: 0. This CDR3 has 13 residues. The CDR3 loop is CASSFGGDNEQFF. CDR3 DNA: TGTGCCAGCAGTTTCGGGGGGGACAATGAGCAGTTCTTC.

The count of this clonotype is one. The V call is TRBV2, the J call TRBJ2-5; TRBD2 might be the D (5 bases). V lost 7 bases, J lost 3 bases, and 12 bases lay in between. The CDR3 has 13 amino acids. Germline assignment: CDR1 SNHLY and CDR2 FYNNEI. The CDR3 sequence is CASKLSGKETQYF. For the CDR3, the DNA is TGTGCCAGCAAACTCTCCGGGAAAGAGACCCAGTACTTC.

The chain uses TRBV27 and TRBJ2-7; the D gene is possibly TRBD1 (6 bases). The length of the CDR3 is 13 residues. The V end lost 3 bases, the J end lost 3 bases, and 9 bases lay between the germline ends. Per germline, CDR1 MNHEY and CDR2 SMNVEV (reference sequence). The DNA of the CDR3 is TGTGCCAGCAGTTTTGGACAGAACTACGAGCAGTACTTC. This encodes CASSFGQNYEQYF.

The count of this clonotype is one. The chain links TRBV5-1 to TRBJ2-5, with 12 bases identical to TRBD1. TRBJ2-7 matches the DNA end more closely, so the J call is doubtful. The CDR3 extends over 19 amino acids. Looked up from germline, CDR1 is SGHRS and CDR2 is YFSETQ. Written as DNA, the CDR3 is TGCGCCAGCAGCTTTTCCCAAGGGACAGGGGGCCTTACTCCACACGAGCAGTACTTC. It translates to CASSFSQGTGGLTPHEQYF.

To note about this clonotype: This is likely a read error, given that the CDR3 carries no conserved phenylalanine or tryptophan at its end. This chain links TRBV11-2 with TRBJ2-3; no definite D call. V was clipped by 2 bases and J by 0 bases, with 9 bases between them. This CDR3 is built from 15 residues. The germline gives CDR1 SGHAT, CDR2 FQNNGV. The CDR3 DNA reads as TGTGCCAGCAGCTTACCCGTAGAGAGCACAGATACGCAGTATTGT. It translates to CASSLPVESTDTQYC.

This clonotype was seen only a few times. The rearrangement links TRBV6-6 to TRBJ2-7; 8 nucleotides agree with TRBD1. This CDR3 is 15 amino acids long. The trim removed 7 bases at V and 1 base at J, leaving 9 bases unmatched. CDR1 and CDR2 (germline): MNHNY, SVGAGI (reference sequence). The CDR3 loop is CASKSPGQVSYEQYF. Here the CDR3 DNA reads TGTGCCAGCAAAAGCCCGGGACAGGTTTCCTACGAGCAGTACTTC.